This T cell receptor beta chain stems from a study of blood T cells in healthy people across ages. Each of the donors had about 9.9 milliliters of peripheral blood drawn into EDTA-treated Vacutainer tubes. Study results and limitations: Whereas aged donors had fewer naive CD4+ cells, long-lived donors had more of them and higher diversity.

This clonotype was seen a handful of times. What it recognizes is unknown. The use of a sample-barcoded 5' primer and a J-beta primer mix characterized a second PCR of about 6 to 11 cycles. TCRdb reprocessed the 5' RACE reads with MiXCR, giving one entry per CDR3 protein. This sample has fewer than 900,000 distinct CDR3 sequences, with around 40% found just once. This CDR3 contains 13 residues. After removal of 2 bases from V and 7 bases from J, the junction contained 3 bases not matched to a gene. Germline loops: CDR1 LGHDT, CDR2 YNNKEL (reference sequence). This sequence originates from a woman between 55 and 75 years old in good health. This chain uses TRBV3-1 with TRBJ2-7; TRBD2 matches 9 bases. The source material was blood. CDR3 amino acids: CASSQNSGGEQYF. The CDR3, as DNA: TGTGCCAGCAGCCAAAATAGCGGGGGAGAGCAGTACTTC.